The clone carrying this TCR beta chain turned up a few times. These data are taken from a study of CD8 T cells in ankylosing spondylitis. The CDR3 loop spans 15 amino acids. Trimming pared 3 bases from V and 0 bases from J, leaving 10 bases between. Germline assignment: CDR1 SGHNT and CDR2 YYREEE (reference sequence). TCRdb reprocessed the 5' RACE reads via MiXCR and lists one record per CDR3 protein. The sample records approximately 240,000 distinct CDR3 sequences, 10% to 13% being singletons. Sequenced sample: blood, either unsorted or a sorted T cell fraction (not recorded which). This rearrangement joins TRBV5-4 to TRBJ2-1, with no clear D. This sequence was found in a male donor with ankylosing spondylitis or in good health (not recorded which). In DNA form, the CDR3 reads TGTGCCAGCAGCTCGGACCCGACCTCCTACAATGAGCAGTTCTTC. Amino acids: CASSSDPTSYNEQFF. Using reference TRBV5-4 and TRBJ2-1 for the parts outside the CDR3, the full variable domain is ETGVTQSPTHLIKTRGQQVTLRCSSQSGHNTVSWYQQALGQGPQFIFQYYREEENGRGNFPPRFSGLQFPNYSSELNVNALELDDSALYLCASSSDPTSYNEQFFGPGTRLTVL.